These 21 T cell receptor beta chains came from one sample sequenced in a study of tissue T cells after allogeneic stem cell transplantation. Profiling relied on immunoSEQ multiplex PCR, and the TCRdb table lists in-frame clones only, not all of them. The data hold about 7,500 clones, with approximately 48% observed a single time. Time point of the sample: mouse harvest day 7 after allogeneic transplant. Mouse grafts combined 10^7 T-cell-depleted bone marrow cells with 10^6 splenic CD5+ T cells. Sample: gut tissue. These receptor sequences come from a female BALB/c mouse given C57BL/6 T cells with graft-versus-host disease after an allogeneic hematopoietic cell transplant.

A few counts support this clone. Gene names are the mouse ones. The observed sequence ends 1 residue before the CDR3 terminus, with the missing tail filled in from the germline J gene. This chain joins TRBV31 and TRBJ2-7; 8 bases match TRBD2. The junction had 3 bases not matched to a gene; V was cut back by 1 base and J by 4 bases. The CDR3 is made up of 13 amino acids. Germline loops: CDR1 GKSSPN, CDR2 SITVG. The CDR3 bases that were read are TGTGCCTGGAGTCCTGGGGGGCCTTATGAACAGTAC. It encodes CAWSPGGPYEQY. Given in full, the CDR3 is CAWSPGGPYEQYF.

Note on this clone: Germline and genes: mouse. The read terminates 1 residue ahead of where the CDR3 ends, so the germline J gene completes it. This chain uses TRBV26 with TRBJ2-7; D ambiguous. The CDR3 consists of 14 residues. The V end was cut by 2 bases, the J end by 0 bases, with 8 bases between. Germline V lookup: CDR1 KGHPV, CDR2 FQNQEV (reference sequence). The CDR3 protein is CASSLTTSSYEQYF. The DNA read from the CDR3 is TGTGCCAGCAGTCTGACGACGAGCTCCTATGAACAGTAC.

In regard to this clone: Gene names follow the mouse nomenclature. The read comes to an end 1 residue before the CDR3 does, leaving the germline J gene to fill in the end. V usage is TRBV16 and J usage is TRBJ2-4, with 7 bases that match TRBD1. CDR1 and CDR2 from the germline V gene are SGHSA and FRNQAP. The CDR3 covers 14 residues. Trimming took 3 bases from V and 1 from J; bases not matched to a gene: 1. CDR3 residues: CASSFTGGQNTLYF. Partial CDR3 DNA: TGTGCAAGCAGCTTCACAGGGGGTCAAAACACCTTGTAC.

The table lists this clone with a count of one. Gene labels here are mouse ones. Sequencing ends 1 residue short of the CDR3 end; the germline J gene provides the rest. This chain joins TRBV2 and TRBJ2-3; D possibly corresponds to TRBD2 (6 bases). CDR1 is LGHNA and CDR2 is YSYQKL in the germline V gene. V lost 0 bases and J 3 bases, leaving 10 bases between the germline ends. The CDR3 is made up of 15 amino acids. The CDR3: CASSQDPGAAETLYF. Incomplete CDR3 DNA: TGTGCCAGCAGCCAAGACCCTGGGGCCGCAGAAACGCTGTAT.

In regard to this clone: The gene names given are mouse names. The sequenced CDR3 bases are TGTGCCAGCAGTCTGTCGCAATATAATTCGCCCCTCTAC. Translating gives CASSLSQYNSPLY. The whole CDR3 reads CASSLSQYNSPLYF. The chain employs TRBV26 and TRBJ1-6; no clear D gene. The read halts 1 residue ahead of the CDR3 end, with the missing end drawn from the germline J gene. TRBJ1-6 is treated as an ORF (open reading frame) with a function not yet certain. The CDR3 covers 14 residues. The V gene lost 0 bases and the J gene lost 4 bases, with 4 bases spanning the gap. The germline V gene encodes CDR1 KGHPV and CDR2 FQNQEV (reference sequence).

As regards this clone: Genes and germline are mouse. The read ends 1 residue shy of where the CDR3 ends; the end is completed using the germline J gene. V and J are TRBV29 and TRBJ2-5; 12 bases line up with TRBD1. V trimming: 6 bases; J trimming: 7 bases; junction bases outside the gene matches: 5. The CDR3 has 14 residues. Germline V CDR1 and CDR2: MSHET, SYDVDS. The sequenced part of the CDR3 DNA is TGTGCTAGCAGCCCGGGACAGGGGGCGTACACCCAGTAC. It encodes CASSPGQGAYTQY. From start to end, the CDR3 is CASSPGQGAYTQYF.

This clone turned up a few times. The genes are named according to mouse. The read falls 1 residue short of the CDR3 end, and the missing part is taken from the germline J gene. The gene calls are TRBV13-2 and TRBJ2-4, with a tentative D call TRBD1 (6 bases). This CDR3 is built from 15 residues. V dropped 1 base and J dropped 1 base, with 10 bases sitting between them. In germline, CDR1 is NNHNN, CDR2 SYGAGS (reference sequence). The CDR3 bases that were read are TGTGCCAGCGGTGATCCCAGGGGTGGTCAAAACACCTTGTAC. This translates into CASGDPRGGQNTLY. The whole CDR3 sequence reads CASGDPRGGQNTLYF.

Turning to this clone: Gene labels here are mouse ones. Sequencing ends 1 residue short of the CDR3 end; the germline J gene provides the rest. The genes are TRBV12-2 and TRBJ2-5; TRBD2 agrees at 10 bases. V shed 4 bases and J 2 bases; nucleotides not matched to a gene: 5. The CDR3 loop spans 15 amino acids. CDR1 SGHLS and CDR2 HYDKME come from the germline V gene. The part of the CDR3 DNA that was read is TGTGCCAGCTCCCGACTGGGGGGTAGCCAAGACACCCAGTAC. Its translation is CASSRLGGSQDTQY. The whole CDR3 is CASSRLGGSQDTQYF. The full variable domain, completed using reference TRBV12-2 and TRBJ2-5, is NSGVVQSPRYIIKGKGERSILKCIPISGHLSVAWYQQTQGQELKFFIQHYDKMERDKGNLPSRFSVQQFDDYHSEMNMSALELEDSAVYFCASSRLGGSQDTQYFGPGTRLLVL.

With regard to this clone: Mouse germline and gene names are used. The CDR3 end lies 1 residue beyond the end of the read and is filled in from the germline J gene. V and J are TRBV26 and TRBJ1-2; tentative D call: TRBD1 (5 bases). This CDR3 region has 13 residues. Trimming left V 6 bases short and J 1 base short, with 9 bases between. Looked up from germline, CDR1 is KGHPV and CDR2 is FQNQEV (reference sequence). The chain's CDR3 is CASSVDRNSDYTF. The DNA read from the CDR3 is TGTGCCAGCAGCGTTGACAGAAACTCCGACTACACC.

On this clone: Gene names are the mouse ones. Coverage ceases 1 residue before the CDR3 finishes, and the germline J gene fills in the end. The rearrangement links TRBV26 to TRBJ2-1; the D gene is possibly TRBD2 (5 bases). The CDR3 runs to 13 residues. Trimming removed 6 bases from V and 3 bases from J, with 9 bases in between. The germline gives CDR1 KGHPV, CDR2 FQNQEV (reference sequence). The covered CDR3 bases are TGTGCCAGCAGCGGATGGGGCTATGCTGAGCAGTTC. Protein product: CASSGWGYAEQF. The complete CDR3 protein is CASSGWGYAEQFF. Complete variable domain (other parts from reference TRBV26 and TRBJ2-1): NSKVIQTPRYLVKGQGQKAKMRCIPEKGHPVVFWYQQNKNNEFKFLINFQNQEVLQQIDMTEKRFSAECPSNSPCSLEIQSSEAGDSALYLCASSGWGYAEQFFGPGTRLTVL.

As for this clone: The gene names given are mouse names. The read ends 1 residue before the CDR3 terminus; that terminus is restored from the germline J gene. J is TRBJ2-7 and V is TRBV19, with unresolved D. This CDR3 comprises 12 residues. The V end lost 0 bases, the J end lost 4 bases, and 5 bases lay between the germline ends. Germline values: CDR1 FNHDT, CDR2 SITEND (reference sequence). The covered CDR3 bases are TGTGCCAGCAGTATAGTTCAATATGAACAGTAC. It yields the protein CASSIVQYEQY. The entire CDR3 reads CASSIVQYEQYF.

With respect to this clone: The genes are named according to mouse. The sequenced fragment ends 1 residue before the CDR3 boundary, so the rest is inferred from the germline J gene. The chain joins TRBV2 to TRBJ1-1, with 9 bases matching TRBD1. Germline loops: CDR1 LGHNA, CDR2 YSYQKL. CDR3 length: 14 amino acids. V gave up 3 bases and J gave up 1 base; unmatched junction bases: 0. The CDR3 region is CASSQGQGNTEVFF. The DNA read from the CDR3 is TGTGCCAGCAGCCAGGGACAGGGGAACACAGAAGTCTTC.

This clone appeared a single time. Any gene name here is a mouse gene name. The read halts 1 residue ahead of the CDR3 end, with the missing end drawn from the germline J gene. The J gene is TRBJ2-3, the V gene TRBV4; 10 nucleotides align to TRBD2. Per germline, CDR1 LGHDT and CDR2 YNNKQL (reference sequence). J gave up 2 bases and V 5 bases, and 4 bases lay outside the gene matches. This CDR3 is 15 amino acids long. The DNA read from the CDR3 is TGTGCCAGCAGCCGACTGGGGGGCCTTGCAGAAACGCTGTAT. Residues: CASSRLGGLAETLY. The whole CDR3 is CASSRLGGLAETLYF.

The sample holds one count of this clone. The genes are named according to mouse. The CDR3 extends 1 residue past the end of the read, so its final part is completed from the germline J gene. The chain is built from TRBV3 and TRBJ2-1; TRBD2 matches at 10 bases. The V and J ends lost 2 bases and 6 bases, in that order; junction bases with no gene match: 4. The germline CDR1 and CDR2 sequences are SNHLY and FYNGKV (reference sequence). CDR3 size: 15 residues. The sequenced CDR3 bases are TGTGCCAGCAGCTTACGGCTGGGGGGGCTTGCTGAGCAGTTC. Its protein is CASSLRLGGLAEQF. The full CDR3 protein reads CASSLRLGGLAEQFF.

This clone was counted only a few times. These gene names are mouse names. The sequence runs out 1 residue before the end of the CDR3; the remainder is reconstructed from the germline J gene. This chain links TRBV31 with TRBJ2-4, with TRBD2 identical over 9 bases. This CDR3 region has 17 residues. Germline V gene sequence: CDR1 GKSSPN, CDR2 SITVG. Trimming took 0 bases from V and 0 from J; bases not matched to a gene: 7. CDR3 region: CAWSLGLGPSSQNTLYF. CDR3 DNA, as far as it was read: TGTGCCTGGAGTCTAGGACTGGGGCCAAGTAGTCAAAACACCTTGTAC.

This clone has more than one count but fewer than ten. All gene names here are mouse names. The read terminates 1 residue ahead of where the CDR3 ends, so the germline J gene completes it. This chain connects TRBV20 to TRBJ2-3; D ambiguous. The CDR3 has 13 residues. V was shortened by 3 bases and J by 0 bases, with 7 bases between the two germline ends. Germline V gene lookup returns CDR1 GFQATS and CDR2 STVNSAI. CDR3 bases read: TGTGGTGCTAGACAAACTAGTGCAGAAACGCTGTAT. It codes for CGARQTSAETLY. In full, the CDR3 reads CGARQTSAETLYF.

Regarding this clone: Mouse germline and gene names are used. The read terminates 1 residue ahead of where the CDR3 ends, so the germline J gene completes it. The gene calls are TRBV29 and TRBJ1-1, with no clear D. Trimming left V 0 bases short and J 4 bases short, with 9 bases between. Looked up from germline, CDR1 is MSHET and CDR2 is SYDVDS. CDR3 size: 14 residues. CDR3: CASSLSLGFTEVFF. The part of the CDR3 DNA that was read is TGTGCTAGCAGTTTATCGCTCGGTTTCACAGAAGTCTTC.

About this clone: Genes and germline are mouse. The DNA ends 1 residue before the CDR3 does, and the rest of the CDR3 is filled in from the germline J gene. This chain uses TRBV3 with TRBJ2-1; D is unclear. This CDR3 has 14 residues. In germline, CDR1 is SNHLY, CDR2 FYNGKV (reference sequence). V lost 0 bases, J lost 1 base, and 4 bases lay in between. The CDR3 is CASSLAGNYAEQFF. Partial CDR3 DNA: TGTGCCAGCAGCTTAGCGGGGAACTATGCTGAGCAGTTC.

Comments on this clone: Mouse germline and gene names are used. The DNA ends 1 residue before the CDR3 does, and the rest of the CDR3 is filled in from the germline J gene. The rearrangement joins TRBV26 to TRBJ2-1, with D hard to call. Germline CDR1 KGHPV, CDR2 FQNQEV (reference sequence). This CDR3 is built from 12 residues. V was cut by 4 bases and J by 2 bases, with 3 bases left in between. The part of the CDR3 DNA that was read is TGTGCCAGCAGTCCGGACTATGCTGAGCAGTTC. Translating gives CASSPDYAEQF. The whole CDR3 reads CASSPDYAEQFF.

This clone is deemed medium-sized (0.01 to 0.1%). Gene names follow the mouse nomenclature. The CDR3 extends 1 residue past the end of the read, so its final part is completed from the germline J gene. This chain joins TRBV23 and TRBJ2-7; the table gives TRBD2 as D, unverified against the DNA. Germline V gene sequence: CDR1 KGHTA, CDR2 FQNQQP. The CDR3 sequence is 14 residues long. Partial CDR3 DNA: TGCTCCAGCAGCAGGGACTGGGGGGAGAGCGAACAGTAC. Translated: CSSSRDWGESEQY. In full, the CDR3 reads CSSSRDWGESEQYF.

Regarding this clone: One junction end does not reproduce the germline sequence, and a read error may be involved. Mouse germline and gene names are used. The missing CDR3 end, 1 residue past where the read stops, is filled in from the germline J gene. This chain joins TRBV13-2 and TRBJ2-7; TRBD2 agrees at 7 bases. This CDR3 region has 13 residues. Per germline, CDR1 NNHNN and CDR2 SYGAGS (reference sequence). The CDR3 region is CASSEDWAYEQYF. The sequenced part of the CDR3 DNA is TGTGCCAGCAGTGAAGACTGGGCTTATGAACAGTAC.